A single TCR beta chain is shown here with its context. The data were obtained in a study of T-cell memory formation after mild COVID-19. TCRdb processed the 5' RACE reads anew with MiXCR; each CDR3 protein has one entry. The sample records 270,000 or so distinct CDR3 sequences, under 20% being singletons. The CDR3 contains 15 residues. Trimming cost V 4 bases and J 2 bases; bases outside gene matches: 1. Germline CDR1 and CDR2: ENHRY and SYGVKD. The clonotype originates from a man younger than 35 who had mild COVID-19 (a few samples of this study predate the infection). Cell type and time point are not known. Sequenced material: PBMCs or a T cell subset sorted from them (not recorded which). This chain joins TRBV10-3 and TRBJ2-3; 12 bases agree with TRBD2. The CDR3 bases are TGTGCCATCAGTGGACTAGCGGGGGCCACAGATACGCAGTATTTT. Amino acid sequence: CAISGLAGATDTQYF.